A selection of T cell receptor beta chains follows, all from one sample in a study of shared clonotypes between healthy human individuals. The method was immunoSEQ multiplex PCR; TCRdb's version includes in-frame clones alone and lacks a portion of them. Among around 2.5 million clones, roughly 93% were seen once, and the ten largest hold approximately 0.35%. The material sequenced was naive CD4+ T cells from PBMCs. These receptors came from a man aged 18 to 29 in good health. Some clones in this sample may be carry-over from other donors' samples. Both conserved end residues are part of each CDR3. A D gene is named only where the DNA matches it firmly. A clone size is listed for some rows: how often the clone was seen (once, few, many), or a class if it is expanded.

d_call	v_call	clone_size	j_call	cdr3_aa	cdr3_nt
.	TRBV15	.	TRBJ1-4	CATSRTVPTNEKLFF	TGTGCCACCAGCAGAACAGTGCCAACTAATGAAAAACTGTTTTTT
TRBD2	TRBV18	.	TRBJ2-3	CASSGGLAGTDTQYF	TGTGCCAGCTCGGGCGGACTAGCGGGAACAGATACGCAGTATTTT
TRBD2	TRBV28	once	TRBJ2-5	CASSSGGLAEETQYF	TGTGCCAGCAGTTCCGGAGGACTAGCGGAAGAGACCCAGTACTTC
.	TRBV28	.	TRBJ1-4	CASSKVLEKLFF	TGTGCCAGCAGTAAGGTCCTTGAAAAACTGTTTTTT
TRBD2	TRBV4-2	.	TRBJ2-1	CASSQGAPSGDSGSNEQFF	TGTGCCAGCAGCCAAGGTGCACCATCGGGTGATAGCGGGAGCAATGAGCAGTTCTTC
.	TRBV9	.	TRBJ2-1	CASSPVYGGITGNEQFF	TGTGCCAGCAGCCCCGTCTATGGCGGGATCACGGGGAATGAGCAGTTCTTC
TRBD1	TRBV18	.	TRBJ1-2	CASSPDRGRGGYTF	TGTGCCAGCTCACCGGACAGGGGGCGAGGCGGCTACACCTTC
.	TRBV11-2	.	TRBJ1-5	CASSPTDDQPQHF	TGTGCCAGCAGCCCGACAGATGATCAGCCCCAGCATTTT
TRBD1	TRBV18	.	TRBJ2-7	CASSPSLPGGLSYEQYF	TGTGCCAGCTCACCCTCGCTTCCAGGGGGCTTATCCTACGAGCAGTACTTC
.	TRBV6-1	once	TRBJ2-1	CASSDWYYPFF	TGTGCCAGCAGTGATTGGTACTATCCGTTCTTC
TRBD1	TRBV5-1	once	TRBJ2-3	CASSPSGQGVGDTQYF	TGCGCCAGCAGCCCCTCGGGACAGGGGGTAGGAGATACGCAGTATTTT
TRBD1	TRBV29-1	.	TRBJ2-7	CSVRDRGFYEQYF	TGCAGCGTCCGGGACAGGGGATTCTACGAGCAGTACTTC
.	TRBV19	.	TRBJ2-1	CASSNVPNEQFF	TGTGCCAGTAGTAACGTTCCCAATGAGCAGTTCTTC
.	TRBV28	.	TRBJ1-2	CASRPGVYGYTF	TGTGCCAGCAGGCCTGGGGTCTATGGCTACACCTTC
.	TRBV7-2	.	TRBJ2-1	CASSLEGFYNEQFF	TGTGCCAGCAGCTTAGAGGGGTTCTACAATGAGCAGTTCTTC
.	TRBV15	.	TRBJ1-5	CATSRDLGDNQPQHF	TGTGCCACCAGCAGAGATCTCGGGGACAATCAGCCCCAGCATTTT
.	TRBV29-1	.	TRBJ1-1	CSVGLQMNTEAFF	TGCAGCGTTGGTTTACAGATGAACACTGAAGCTTTCTTT
.	TRBV6-5	.	TRBJ2-1	CASSYPRKPNEQFF	TGTGCCAGCAGTTACCCCCGAAAGCCCAATGAGCAGTTCTTC
TRBD1	TRBV9	few	TRBJ2-2	CASSPREDRGLIGELFF	TGTGCCAGCAGCCCCAGAGAGGACAGGGGGCTAATCGGGGAGCTGTTTTTT
.	TRBV11-2	.	TRBJ2-2	CASSLRGKSTGELFF	TGTGCCAGCAGCTTACGAGGCAAATCGACCGGGGAGCTGTTTTTT
TRBD1	TRBV5-1	.	TRBJ2-7	CASRGTGGGYEQYF	TGCGCCAGCAGGGGGACAGGGGGCGGATACGAGCAGTACTTC
.	TRBV5-1	.	TRBJ2-7	CASSLVADLGATYEQYF	TGCGCCAGCAGCTTGGTGGCAGACCTTGGGGCTACCTACGAGCAGTACTTC
.	TRBV6-1	.	TRBJ2-7	CASRAGQGIPYEQYF	TGTGCCAGCAGGGCCGGCCAGGGAATTCCCTACGAGCAGTACTTC
.	TRBV29-1	few	TRBJ1-5	CSVEVAEKGPQHF	TGCAGCGTTGAAGTTGCGGAGAAGGGGCCCCAGCATTTT
.	TRBV5-1	.	TRBJ2-5	CASSFLVEETQYF	TGCGCCAGCAGCTTTTTGGTAGAAGAGACCCAGTACTTC
.	TRBV6-5	.	TRBJ2-2	CASSYPSRVGNGELFF	TGTGCCAGCAGTTACCCATCCAGGGTTGGCAACGGGGAGCTGTTTTTT
TRBD1	TRBV18	.	TRBJ2-7	CASSPNRDRGYEQYF	TGTGCCAGCTCACCCAACCGGGACAGGGGCTACGAGCAGTACTTC
.	TRBV6-5	.	TRBJ1-1	CASSPIGNTEAFF	TGTGCCAGCAGCCCGATTGGGAACACTGAAGCTTTCTTT
TRBD1	TRBV4-1	.	TRBJ2-7	CASSQTGAAPYEQYF	TGCGCCAGCAGCCAAACAGGGGCCGCCCCCTACGAGCAGTACTTC
TRBD2	TRBV11-3	.	TRBJ2-2	CASSRRLAGGTGELFF	TGTGCCAGCAGCCGCCGACTAGCGGGAGGCACCGGGGAGCTGTTTTTT
TRBD1	TRBV9	.	TRBJ1-2	CASSGPGDRTNYGYTF	TGTGCCAGCAGCGGCCCGGGGGACAGGACTAACTATGGCTACACCTTC
TRBD2	TRBV28	.	TRBJ2-2	CASFSSGNTGELFF	TGTGCCAGCTTTTCTAGCGGGAACACCGGGGAGCTGTTTTTT
.	TRBV28	.	TRBJ2-1	CASRSFAEDSYNEQFF	TGTGCCAGCAGGTCATTCGCGGAAGACTCCTACAATGAGCAGTTCTTC
.	TRBV2	.	TRBJ1-1	CASSEGVRVGTEAFF	TGTGCCAGCAGTGAAGGGGTGCGAGTGGGCACTGAAGCTTTCTTT
TRBD1	TRBV18	.	TRBJ1-2	CASSPPTGDYGYTF	TGTGCCAGCTCACCACCGACAGGGGACTATGGCTACACCTTC
.	TRBV9	.	TRBJ2-3	CASGGDISDTQYF	TGTGCCAGCGGAGGGGACATTTCCGATACGCAGTATTTT
TRBD2	TRBV5-6	.	TRBJ2-5	CASSLGPVAGGETQYF	TGTGCCAGCAGCTTGGGCCCCGTTGCGGGGGGAGAGACCCAGTACTTC
.	TRBV6-5	.	TRBJ2-5	CASSSISGAPPETQYF	TGTGCCAGCAGTTCAATCTCAGGGGCTCCGCCCGAGACCCAGTACTTC
.	TRBV28	.	TRBJ1-1	CASSLFRGNTEAFF	TGTGCCAGCAGTTTATTTCGGGGGAACACTGAAGCTTTCTTT
TRBD2	TRBV9	.	TRBJ2-2	CASSVSGTSGITGELFF	TGTGCCAGCAGCGTAAGCGGGACTAGCGGGATCACCGGGGAGCTGTTTTTT
TRBD1	TRBV6-5	.	TRBJ1-4	CASRRDRAEEKLFF	TGTGCCAGCAGACGGGACAGGGCCGAAGAAAAACTGTTTTTT
.	TRBV28	.	TRBJ2-6	CASSRLSGAGANVLTF	TGTGCCAGCAGTCGTCTTTCGGGGGCTGGGGCCAACGTCCTGACTTTC
.	TRBV20-1	.	TRBJ2-1	CSAAPRREQFF	TGCAGTGCGGCACCTCGGAGGGAGCAGTTCTTC
.	TRBV7-2	.	TRBJ2-7	CASSTRGLLTYEQYF	TGTGCCAGCAGCACCAGGGGACTACTCACCTACGAGCAGTACTTC